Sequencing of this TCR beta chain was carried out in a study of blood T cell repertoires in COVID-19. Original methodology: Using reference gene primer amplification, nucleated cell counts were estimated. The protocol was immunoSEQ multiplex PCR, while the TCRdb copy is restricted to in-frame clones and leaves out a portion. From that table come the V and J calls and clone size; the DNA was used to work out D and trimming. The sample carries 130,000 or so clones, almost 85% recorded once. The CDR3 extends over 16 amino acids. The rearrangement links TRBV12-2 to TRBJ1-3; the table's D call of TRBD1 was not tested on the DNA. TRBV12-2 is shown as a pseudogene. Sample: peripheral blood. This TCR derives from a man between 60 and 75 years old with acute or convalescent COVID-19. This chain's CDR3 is CASRPRQKSSGNTIYF. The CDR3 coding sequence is TGTGCAAGTCGCCCGCGACAGAAAAGCTCTGGAAACACCATATATTTT.